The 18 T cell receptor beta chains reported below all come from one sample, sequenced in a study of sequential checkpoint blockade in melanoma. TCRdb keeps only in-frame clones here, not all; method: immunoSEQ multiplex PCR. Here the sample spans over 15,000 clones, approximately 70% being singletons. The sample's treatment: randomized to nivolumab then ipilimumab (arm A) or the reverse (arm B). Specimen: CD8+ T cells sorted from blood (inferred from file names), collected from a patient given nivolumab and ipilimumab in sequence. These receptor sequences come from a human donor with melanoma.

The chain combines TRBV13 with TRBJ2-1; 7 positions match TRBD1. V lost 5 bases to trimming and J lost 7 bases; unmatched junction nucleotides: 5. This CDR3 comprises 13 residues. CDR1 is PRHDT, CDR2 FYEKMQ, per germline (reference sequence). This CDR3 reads CASSLYRGNEQFF. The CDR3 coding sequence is TGTGCCAGCAGCCTGTACAGGGGAAATGAGCAGTTCTTC.

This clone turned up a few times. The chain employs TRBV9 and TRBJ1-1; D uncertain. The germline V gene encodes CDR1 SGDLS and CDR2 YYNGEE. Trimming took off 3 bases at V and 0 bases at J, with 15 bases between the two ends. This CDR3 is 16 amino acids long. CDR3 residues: CASSAGPPELNTEAFF. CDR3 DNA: TGTGCCAGCAGCGCTGGCCCTCCGGAGTTGAACACTGAAGCTTTCTTT. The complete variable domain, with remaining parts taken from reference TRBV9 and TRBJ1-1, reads DSGVTQTPKHLITATGQRVTLRCSPRSGDLSVYWYQQSLDQGLQFLIQYYNGEERAKGNILERFSAQQFPDLHSELNLSSLELGDSALYFCASSAGPPELNTEAFFGQGTRLTVV.

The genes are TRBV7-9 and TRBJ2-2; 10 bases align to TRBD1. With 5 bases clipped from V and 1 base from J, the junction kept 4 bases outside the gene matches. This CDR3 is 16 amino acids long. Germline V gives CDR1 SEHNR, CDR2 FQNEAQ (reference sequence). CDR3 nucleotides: TGTGCCAGCAGCCCCCGGGACAGGGGGAACACCGGGGAGCTGTTTTTT. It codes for CASSPRDRGNTGELFF.

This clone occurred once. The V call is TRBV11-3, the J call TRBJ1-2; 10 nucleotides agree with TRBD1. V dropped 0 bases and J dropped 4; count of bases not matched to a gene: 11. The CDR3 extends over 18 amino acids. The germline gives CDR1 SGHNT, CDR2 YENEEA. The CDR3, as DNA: TGTGCCAGCAGCTTAGAGTGGACAGGGGGACCTTCTAGCTATGGCTACACCTTC. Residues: CASSLEWTGGPSSYGYTF.

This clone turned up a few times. The CDR3 DNA follows: TGCGCCAGCAGCCAGGACTTCCATACGAACACCGGGGAGCTGTTTTTT. Its protein product is CASSQDFHTNTGELFF. The J gene is TRBJ2-2, the V gene TRBV4-1; D possibly corresponds to TRBD2 (5 bases). Germline CDR1 is MGHRA and CDR2 is YSYEKL. The CDR3 totals 16 residues. V shed 3 bases and J shed 0 bases, with 11 bases lying between them.

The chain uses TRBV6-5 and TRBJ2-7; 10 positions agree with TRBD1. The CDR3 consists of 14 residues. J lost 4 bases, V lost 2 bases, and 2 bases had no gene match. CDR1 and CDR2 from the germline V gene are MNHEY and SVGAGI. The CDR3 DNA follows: TGTGCCAGCAGTTACGGGACAGGGGCGTACGAGCAGTACTTC. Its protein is CASSYGTGAYEQYF.

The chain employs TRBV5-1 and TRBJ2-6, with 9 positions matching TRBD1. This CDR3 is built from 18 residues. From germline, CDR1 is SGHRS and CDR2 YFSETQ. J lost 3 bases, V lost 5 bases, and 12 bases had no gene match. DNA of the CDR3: TGCGCCAGCAGTAAAAAACAGGGGGCCAACCTTGGGGCCAACGTCCTGACTTTC. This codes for CASSKKQGANLGANVLTF.

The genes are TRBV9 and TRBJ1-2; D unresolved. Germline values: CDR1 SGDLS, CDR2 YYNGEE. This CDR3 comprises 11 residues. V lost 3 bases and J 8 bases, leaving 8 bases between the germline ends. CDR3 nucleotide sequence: TGTGCCAGCAGCGCCGGCGGGGGCTACACCTTC. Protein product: CASSAGGGYTF.

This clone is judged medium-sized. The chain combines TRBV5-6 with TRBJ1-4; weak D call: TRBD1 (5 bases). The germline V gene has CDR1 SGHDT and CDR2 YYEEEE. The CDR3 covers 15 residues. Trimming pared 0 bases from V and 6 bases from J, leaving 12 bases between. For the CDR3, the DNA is TGTGCCAGCAGCTTGGCGGGCAGGGCGGATGAAAAACTGTTTTTT. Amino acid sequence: CASSLAGRADEKLFF.

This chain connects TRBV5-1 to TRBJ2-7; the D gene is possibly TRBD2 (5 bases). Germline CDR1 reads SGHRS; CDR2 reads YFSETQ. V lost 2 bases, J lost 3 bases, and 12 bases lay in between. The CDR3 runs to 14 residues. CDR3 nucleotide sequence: TGCGCCAGCAGCTTCGGGGTGTCTAACTACGAGCAGTACTTC. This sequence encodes CASSFGVSNYEQYF.

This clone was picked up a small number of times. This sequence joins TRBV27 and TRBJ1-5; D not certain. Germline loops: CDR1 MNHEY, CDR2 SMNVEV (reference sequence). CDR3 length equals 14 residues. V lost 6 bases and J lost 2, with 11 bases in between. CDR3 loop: CASSPRGGNQPQHF. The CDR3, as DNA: TGTGCCAGCAGCCCTCGGGGAGGCAATCAGCCCCAGCATTTT.

The CDR3 sequence is CASSQGPPFNSPLHF. Here the CDR3 DNA reads TGCGCCAGCAGCCAAGGGCCTCCTTTTAATTCACCCCTCCACTTT. This chain connects TRBV4-1 to TRBJ1-6; D remains ambiguous. Trimming cost V 1 base and J 6 bases, with 10 bases left between them. Germline V lookup: CDR1 MGHRA, CDR2 YSYEKL. The CDR3 loop spans 15 amino acids.

CDR3 nucleotide sequence: TGTGCCAGTAGTATCCCCAGGGAGGATAATTCACCCCTCCACTTT. This sequence encodes CASSIPREDNSPLHF. The rearrangement uses TRBV19 and TRBJ1-6; weak D call: TRBD1 (5 bases). V lost 3 bases, J lost 5 bases, and 11 bases lay in between. The CDR3 spans 15 residues. CDR1 and CDR2 from the germline V gene are LNHDA and SQIVND (reference sequence).

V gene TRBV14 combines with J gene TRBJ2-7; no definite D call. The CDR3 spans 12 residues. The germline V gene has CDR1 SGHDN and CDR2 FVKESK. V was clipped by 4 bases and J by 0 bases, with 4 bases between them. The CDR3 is CASSPPSYEQYF. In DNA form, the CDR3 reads TGTGCCAGCAGCCCTCCCTCCTACGAGCAGTACTTC. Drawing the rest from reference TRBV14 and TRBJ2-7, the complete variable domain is EAGVTQFPSHSVIEKGQTVTLRCDPISGHDNLYWYRRVMGKEIKFLLHFVKESKQDESGMPNNRFLAERTGGTYSTLKVQPAELEDSGVYFCASSPPSYEQYFGPGTRLTVT.

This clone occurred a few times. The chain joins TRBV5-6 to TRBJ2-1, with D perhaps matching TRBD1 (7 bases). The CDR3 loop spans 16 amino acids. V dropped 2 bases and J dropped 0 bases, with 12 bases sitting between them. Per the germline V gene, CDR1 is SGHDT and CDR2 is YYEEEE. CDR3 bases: TGTGCCAGCAGCTTTTCCAGGGGGGCCTCCTACAATGAGCAGTTCTTC. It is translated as CASSFSRGASYNEQFF.

CDR3 protein: CASSIPGTGVSSYNEQFF. CDR3 nucleotide sequence: TGTGCCAGTAGTATCCCCGGGACAGGGGTTTCCTCCTACAATGAGCAGTTCTTC. This chain links TRBV19 with TRBJ2-1; 10 bases align to TRBD1. V dropped 3 bases and J dropped 0; count of bases not matched to a gene: 8. CDR1 and CDR2 (germline): LNHDA, SQIVND (reference sequence). The CDR3 totals 18 residues.

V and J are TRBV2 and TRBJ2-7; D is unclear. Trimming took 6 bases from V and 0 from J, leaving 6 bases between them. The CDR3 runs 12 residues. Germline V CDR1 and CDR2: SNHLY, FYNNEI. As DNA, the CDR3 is TGTGCCAGCAGCCCTAACTCCTACGAGCAGTACTTC. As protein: CASSPNSYEQYF.

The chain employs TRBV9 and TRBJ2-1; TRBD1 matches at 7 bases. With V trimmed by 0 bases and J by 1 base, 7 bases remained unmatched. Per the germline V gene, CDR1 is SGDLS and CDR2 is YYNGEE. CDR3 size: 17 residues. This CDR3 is CASSVGTGAESYNEQFF. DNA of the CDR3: TGTGCCAGCAGCGTAGGAACAGGGGCAGAATCCTACAATGAGCAGTTCTTC.